This section outlines one TCR beta chain sequence together with its context. Antigen specificity is unknown. This entry is derived from a study of metastatic and nonmetastatic thyroid tumors. The overall study: Comparative analysis of repertoires was undertaken across blood and tumor or nodule tissue obtained from malignant and benign thyroid patients.

Study-level results: In both blood and tumor samples, TCR beta diversity was reported significantly higher for malignant than benign nodules.

Germline V lookup: CDR1 MNHEY, CDR2 SVGEGT. This CDR3 comprises 14 residues. With 6 bases removed from V and 4 bases from J, the gap between germline ends came to 16 bases. TCRdb re-clonotyped the PCR reads through MiXCR. The sample has about 27,000 clones, approximately 16% seen once; the top ten hold approximately 6.5%. Each patient went into thyroid surgery without having received any treatment. The sample comprised blood. The gene calls are TRBV6-2 or TRBV6-3 and TRBJ2-7; possible D gene TRBD1, 6 bases. This TCR came from a male donor with papillary thyroid cancer or a benign thyroid nodule (not recorded which). Some clones in this sample may be carry-over from other donors' samples. As DNA, the CDR3 is TGTGCCAGCAGACCAAAGGACAGAGTATACGAGCAGTACTTC. Residues: CASRPKDRVYEQYF.